One TCR beta chain is described in this entry. The antigen this receptor binds is unknown. No base quality values were provided; no much bigger clone lies one nucleotide off. This sample was included in a study of blood T cell repertoires in COVID-19 (TCRdb year 2020). Notes on the research overall: The collaborator samples originated in the United States, Italy and Spain and spanned the acute and convalescent phases of COVID-19. The material from the prospective study consisted of cDNA or gDNA derived from T cells, B-cell-depleted T cells, or PBMCs. The dataset comprised deeply sampled blood TCRbeta repertoires from subjects exposed to, actively infected with, or recovered from COVID-19. A freely available public database, intended as a resource for researchers studying the immune response to SARS-CoV-2, is where the repertoires were released. Samples came from the ongoing ImmuneRACE study (first 160 participants) plus 1,254 subjects from 6 global collaborators. The sample metadata nearly always contained a de-identified subject ID, COVID-19 status, age in years and sex. Where HLA class I and class II types were available, the types were taken from metadata supplied by the sample provider, not from assay-based typing. The full study reports these points: Clinical and demographic metadata were provided uncurated, with the amount varying by source and participant.

Collaborating institutions collected whole blood in K2EDTA tubes following their own protocols. For TCRbeta analysis, collaborator samples were shipped as frozen whole blood, as isolated PBMCs, or as DNA extracted from either sample type. TCRbeta CDR3 regions were amplified from genomic DNA using the immunoSEQ Assay, a bias-controlled multiplex PCR. The study's processing was this. The number of nucleated cells in each sample was estimated from the amplification of reference gene primers within the assay. To quantify the absolute abundance of each unique TCRbeta CDR3 rearrangement, sequence reads were collapsed and filtered. For each sample, productive Simpson clonality was calculated by taking the square root of Simpson's diversity index across productive rearrangements. TCRdb carries this immuneACCESS record with in-frame sequences only. Its versions omit some clonotypes, under half of them owing to an unresolved V gene in the studies checked, with the rest unexplained. V and J calls and clone size are as listed in that table; D and trimming were resolved from the DNA. Counted in this sample were approximately 500,000 clones; approximately 85% of them appeared once. The biggest ten clones account for about 3% of the sample.

CDR1 LNHNV and CDR2 YYDKDF were looked up in the germline V gene (reference sequence). V is cut back by 1 base and J by 2 bases, with 7 bases in the junction unmatched. Inclusive of the bounding cysteine and phenylalanine, the CDR3 is 18 residues long. This entry keeps only the CDR3 DNA: 54 bases, framed from base 1. This sequence was found in a human donor in a cohort sampled during active COVID-19. Material for sequencing was peripheral blood. The sequence links TRBV15 to TRBJ2-5, and 13 junctional nucleotides match TRBD2. The CDR3 in this case is CATSRGTSGSLLQETQYF. The sequenced DNA is TGTGCCACCAGCAGAGGGACTAGCGGGAGCCTATTACAAGAGACCCAGTACTTC. With all but the CDR3 taken from the reference TRBV15 and TRBJ2-5 genes, the full variable domain is: DAMVIQNPRYQVTQFGKPVTLSCSQTLNHNVMYWYQQKSSQAPKLLFHYYDKDFNNEADTPDNFQSRRPNTSFCFLDIRSPGLGDTAMYLCATSRGTSGSLLQETQYFGPGTRLLVL.